This T cell receptor (beta chain) is drawn from a study of T cell changes during pregnancy in multiple sclerosis. TCRdb's copy holds only in-frame clones and misses some; the assay was immunoSEQ multiplex PCR. Among 60,000 to 90,000 clones listed, about 88% were seen once. Germline CDR1 is ENHRY and CDR2 is SYGVKD. The germline V and J ends were trimmed by 6 bases and 4 bases, with 13 bases remaining between them. The CDR3 totals 13 residues. The sample in question was peripheral blood, obtained before pregnancy. The chain joins TRBV10-3 to TRBJ2-7, with TRBD1 as a possible D gene (5 bases). The TCR originated in a female donor with multiple sclerosis, enrolled in a pregnancy study. This CDR3 is CAISSRTGYEQYF. CDR3 nucleotides: TGTGCCATCAGCAGTCGTACAGGTTACGAGCAGTACTTC.